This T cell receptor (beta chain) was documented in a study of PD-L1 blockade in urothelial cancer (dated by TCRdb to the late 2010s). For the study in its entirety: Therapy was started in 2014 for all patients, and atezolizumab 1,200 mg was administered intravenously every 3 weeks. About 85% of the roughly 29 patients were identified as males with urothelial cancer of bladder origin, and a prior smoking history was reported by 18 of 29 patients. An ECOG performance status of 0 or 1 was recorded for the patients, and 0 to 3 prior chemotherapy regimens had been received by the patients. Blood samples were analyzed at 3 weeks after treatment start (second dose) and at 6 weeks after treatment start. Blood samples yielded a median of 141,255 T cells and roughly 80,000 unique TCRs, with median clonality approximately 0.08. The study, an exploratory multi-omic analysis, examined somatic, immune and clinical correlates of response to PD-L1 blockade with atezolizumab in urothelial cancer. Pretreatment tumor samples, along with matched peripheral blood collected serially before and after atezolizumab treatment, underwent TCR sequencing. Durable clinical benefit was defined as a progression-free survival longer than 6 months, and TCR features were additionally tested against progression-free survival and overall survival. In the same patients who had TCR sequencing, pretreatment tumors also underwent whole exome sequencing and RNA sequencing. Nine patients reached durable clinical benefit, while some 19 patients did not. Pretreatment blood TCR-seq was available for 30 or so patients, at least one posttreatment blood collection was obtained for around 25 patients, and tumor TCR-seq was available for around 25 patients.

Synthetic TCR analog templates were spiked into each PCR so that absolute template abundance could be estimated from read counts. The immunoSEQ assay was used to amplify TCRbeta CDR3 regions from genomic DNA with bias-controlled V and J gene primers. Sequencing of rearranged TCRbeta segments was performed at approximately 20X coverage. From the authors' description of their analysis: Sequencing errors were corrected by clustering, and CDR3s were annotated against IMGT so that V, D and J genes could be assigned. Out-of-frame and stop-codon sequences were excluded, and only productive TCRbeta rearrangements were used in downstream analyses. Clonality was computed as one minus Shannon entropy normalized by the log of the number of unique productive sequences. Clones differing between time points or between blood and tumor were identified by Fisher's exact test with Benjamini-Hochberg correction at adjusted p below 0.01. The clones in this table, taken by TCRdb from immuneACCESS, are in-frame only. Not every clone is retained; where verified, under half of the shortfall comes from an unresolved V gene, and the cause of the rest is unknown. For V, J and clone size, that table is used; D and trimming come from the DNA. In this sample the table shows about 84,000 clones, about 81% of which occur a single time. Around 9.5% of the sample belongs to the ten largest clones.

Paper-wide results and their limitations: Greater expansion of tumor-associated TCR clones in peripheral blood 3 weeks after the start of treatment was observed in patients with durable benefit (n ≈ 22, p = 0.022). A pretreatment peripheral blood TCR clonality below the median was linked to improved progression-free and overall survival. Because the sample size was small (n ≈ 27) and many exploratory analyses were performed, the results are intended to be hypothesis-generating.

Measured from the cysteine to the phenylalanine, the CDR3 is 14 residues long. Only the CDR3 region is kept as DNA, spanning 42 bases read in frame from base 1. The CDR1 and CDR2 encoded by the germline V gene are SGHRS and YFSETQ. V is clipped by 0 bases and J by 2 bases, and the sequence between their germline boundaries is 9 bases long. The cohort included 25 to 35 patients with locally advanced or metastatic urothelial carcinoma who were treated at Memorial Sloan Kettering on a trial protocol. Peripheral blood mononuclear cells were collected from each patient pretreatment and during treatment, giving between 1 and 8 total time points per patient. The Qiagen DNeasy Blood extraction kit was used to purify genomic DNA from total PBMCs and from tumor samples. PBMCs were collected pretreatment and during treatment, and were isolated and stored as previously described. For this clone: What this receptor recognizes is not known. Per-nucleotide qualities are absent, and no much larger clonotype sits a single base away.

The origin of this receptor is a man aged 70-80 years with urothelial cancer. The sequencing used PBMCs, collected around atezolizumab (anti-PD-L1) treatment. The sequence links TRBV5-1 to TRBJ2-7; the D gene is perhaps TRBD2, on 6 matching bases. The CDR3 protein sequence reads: CASSLVGGTYEQYF. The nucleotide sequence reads TGCGCCAGCAGCTTGGTGGGAGGTACCTACGAGCAGTACTTC.